Detailed here is one TCR beta chain. Its antigen is undetermined. Trimming stripped 3 bases from V and 0 bases from J, with 10 bases between. This CDR3 region has 15 residues. The germline V gene encodes CDR1 SGHTA and CDR2 FQGNSA. TCRdb's copy holds only in-frame clones and misses some; the assay was immunoSEQ multiplex PCR. The repertoire holds some 130,000 clones, with around 89% as singletons. The data were obtained in a study of T cell responses to AZD1222 COVID-19 vaccine. The study's findings and limits: Seropositive AZD1222 recipients at baseline numbered only five or six.

The sequenced sample was peripheral blood, obtained on day 0 of AZD1222 vaccination. The clonotype comes from an adult in good health. The rearrangement joins TRBV7-2 to TRBJ2-3; D unclear. The CDR3 DNA reads as TGTGCCAGCAGCTTGGAAGGTGCTAGCACAGATACGCAGTATTTT. As protein: CASSLEGASTDTQYF.